The 29 T cell receptor beta chains given below trace back to one sample, sequenced in a study of preoperative IRX-2 immunotherapy in early breast cancer. Treatment denoted: preoperative locoregional IRX-2 cytokine immunotherapy. Sequenced by immunoSEQ multiplex PCR; TCRdb stores in-frame clones only, minus some. The sample consists of 28,000 or so clones, nearly 90% of them appearing once. This sample was taken from a patient treated with IRX-2 immunotherapy. These receptors originate from a human donor with breast cancer.

V usage is TRBV5-1 and J usage is TRBJ2-1; no reliable D call. Germline V gene data show CDR1 as SGHRS and CDR2 as YFSETQ. The CDR3 runs 13 residues. Trimming left V 0 bases short and J 5 bases short, with 6 bases between. The CDR3, as DNA: TGCGCCAGCAGCTTGGCGGCAAACAATGAGCAGTTCTTC. Amino acid sequence: CASSLAANNEQFF.

V usage is TRBV19 and J usage is TRBJ2-4; no definite D call. Trimming cost V 5 bases and J 4 bases, with 9 bases left between them. Germline V gene lookup returns CDR1 LNHDA and CDR2 SQIVND (reference sequence). The CDR3 covers 13 residues. The CDR3 coding sequence is TGTGCCAGTAGTCCGGGTCCGAAAAACATTCAGTACTTC. Translating gives CASSPGPKNIQYF.

The chain carries TRBV5-1 and TRBJ1-1; possible D gene TRBD1, 5 bases. CDR1 and CDR2 (germline): SGHRS, YFSETQ. The CDR3 totals 14 residues. The V end was cut by 4 bases, the J end by 3 bases, with 13 bases between. The CDR3 coding sequence is TGCGCCAGCAGCATAACTGGGACTCACACTGAAGCTTTCTTT. It is translated as CASSITGTHTEAFF. The full variable domain, with the rest looked up from reference TRBV5-1 and TRBJ1-1, is KAGVTQTPRYLIKTRGQQVTLSCSPISGHRSVSWYQQTPGQGLQFLFEYFSETQRNKGNFPGRFSGRQFSNSRSEMNVSTLELGDSALYLCASSITGTHTEAFFGQGTRLTVV.

The rearrangement uses TRBV10-2 and TRBJ1-1, with a weak D call TRBD1 (6 bases). The ends were cut back, 6 bases at V and 5 bases at J, with 28 bases in the middle. CDR1 and CDR2 from the germline V gene are WSHSY and SAAADI. The CDR3 sequence is 18 residues long. As DNA, the CDR3 is TGCGCCAGCAGCGCTGAACCAGGTTCGGGACACCAGGGGACTGAAGCTTTCTTT. As protein: CASSAEPGSGHQGTEAFF.

The chain carries TRBV28 and TRBJ1-6; D possibly corresponds to TRBD1 (5 bases). The CDR3 covers 14 residues. Germline V gene lookup returns CDR1 MDHEN and CDR2 SYDVKM. V lost 1 base, J lost 7 bases, and 8 bases lay in between. CDR3 DNA: TGTGCCAGCAGTTTATCAGGGCGGAATTCACCCCTCCACTTT. Its protein product is CASSLSGRNSPLHF.

The chain combines TRBV30 with TRBJ1-4, with no clear D. Germline V gives CDR1 GTSNPN, CDR2 SVGIG (reference sequence). The V end was cut by 8 bases, the J end by 7 bases, with 11 bases between. This CDR3 region has 11 residues. The CDR3 sequence: CAGRAPEKLFF. The CDR3 region has the DNA TGTGCCGGTAGGGCCCCTGAAAAACTGTTTTTT.

This chain links TRBV19 with TRBJ1-2; a possible D gene is TRBD1 (5 bases). The CDR3 is made up of 14 amino acids. In germline, CDR1 is LNHDA, CDR2 SQIVND (reference sequence). V was trimmed by 0 bases and J by 6 bases, leaving 11 bases between them. CDR3 sequence: CASSIDPPGHGYTF. The CDR3 region has the DNA TGTGCCAGTAGTATAGATCCCCCGGGGCATGGCTACACCTTC.

The chain recombines TRBV5-1 with TRBJ1-4, with D perhaps matching TRBD1 (5 bases). Trimming took 0 bases from V and 9 from J, leaving 15 bases between them. There are 15 residues in the CDR3. Germline assignment: CDR1 SGHRS and CDR2 YFSETQ. The CDR3 is CASSLGGTDTKKLFF. CDR3 in DNA: TGCGCCAGCAGCTTGGGAGGGACTGATACCAAAAAACTGTTTTTT.

This clone was observed a few times. The chain couples TRBV20-1 to TRBJ2-5, with D unresolved. This CDR3 has 10 residues. The germline gives CDR1 DFQATT, CDR2 SNEGSKA (reference sequence). V lost 3 bases and J 2 bases, leaving 1 base between the germline ends. In DNA, the CDR3 is TGCAGTGCTAGGCAAGAGACCCAGTACTTC. Translation gives CSARQETQYF.

This clone was seen only once. The rearrangement joins TRBV7-8 to TRBJ1-6; the D gene is possibly TRBD1 (5 bases). Germline V CDR1 and CDR2: SGHVS, FQNEAQ. The CDR3 sequence is 13 residues long. Trimming stripped 5 bases from V and 9 bases from J, with 11 bases between. The CDR3 loop is CASSRLGGSPLHF. CDR3 DNA sequence: TGTGCCAGCAGCCGCCTGGGGGGTTCACCCCTCCACTTT.

The genes are TRBV28 and TRBJ2-5; 14 nucleotides align to TRBD2. The end of the DNA aligns better with TRBJ2-7, so the J call may be wrong. The CDR3 is 13 amino acids. Germline V lookup: CDR1 MDHEN, CDR2 SYDVKM. The CDR3 DNA sequence: TGTGCCATCCTCGGACTAGCGGGAGGCGAGCAGTACTTC. This codes for CAILGLAGGEQYF.

This chain joins TRBV7-2 and TRBJ2-7, with a weak D call TRBD2 (7 bases). Germline V gene data show CDR1 as SGHTA and CDR2 as FQGNSA. Trimming removed 5 bases at V and 3 bases at J, with 14 bases between. CDR3 length: 14 amino acids. CDR3 in amino acids: CASSPRGANYEQYF. In DNA, the CDR3 is TGTGCCAGCAGCCCCCGGGGGGCGAACTACGAGCAGTACTTC. Drawing the rest from reference TRBV7-2 and TRBJ2-7, the complete variable domain is GAGVSQSPSNKVTEKGKDVELRCDPISGHTALYWYRQSLGQGLEFLIYFQGNSAPDKSGLPSDRFSAERTGGSVSTLTIQRTQQEDSAVYLCASSPRGANYEQYFGPGTRLTVT.

The rearrangement links TRBV9 to TRBJ2-1, with D perhaps being TRBD1 or TRBD2 (6 bases each). Germline CDR1 reads SGDLS; CDR2 reads YYNGEE. Trimming pared 0 bases from V and 10 bases from J, leaving 11 bases between. The CDR3 has 13 residues. The CDR3 DNA follows: TGTGCCAGCAGCGTAGAAGGGGGGAGGGAGCAGTTCTTC. Translating it yields CASSVEGGREQFF.

V is TRBV19 and J is TRBJ2-2; D unresolved. This CDR3 is built from 11 residues. With 6 bases removed from V and 4 bases from J, the gap between germline ends came to 3 bases. Germline lookup yields CDR1 LNHDA and CDR2 SQIVND (reference sequence). CDR3 sequence: CASRITGELFF. CDR3 in DNA: TGTGCCAGTAGAATCACCGGGGAGCTGTTTTTT. The variable domain in full, completed from reference TRBV19 and TRBJ2-2, reads DGGITQSPKYLFRKEGQNVTLSCEQNLNHDAMYWYRQDPGQGLRLIYYSQIVNDFQKGDIAEGYSVSREKKESFPLTVTSAQKNPTAFYLCASRITGELFFGEGSRLTVL.

DNA of the CDR3: TGTGCCAGCAGCCCGGGAACAGGTACTCATTCACCCCTCCACTTT. Encoded protein: CASSPGTGTHSPLHF. V usage is TRBV7-9 and J usage is TRBJ1-6, with D possibly matching TRBD1 (5 bases). V gave up 5 bases and J gave up 8 bases, with 16 bases separating them. From germline, CDR1 is SEHNR and CDR2 FQNEAQ (reference sequence). The CDR3 contains 15 residues.

The chain has TRBV6-5 and TRBJ1-2; 8 bases are a match to TRBD1. Germline V gene data show CDR1 as MNHEY and CDR2 as SVGAGI. This CDR3 spans 12 amino acids. V gave up 11 bases and J gave up 8 bases; unmatched junction bases: 10. The CDR3 reads CAAAGQGYGYTF. The CDR3 DNA reads TGTGCCGCAGCCGGACAGGGTTACGGCTACACCTTC.

This rearrangement joins TRBV5-1 to TRBJ1-1, with no clear D. V shed 2 bases and J shed 0 bases, with 14 bases lying between them. The CDR3 runs 16 residues. Germline V gene data show CDR1 as SGHRS and CDR2 as YFSETQ. The CDR3 loop is CASSFLRANLNTEAFF. DNA of the CDR3: TGCGCCAGCAGCTTCCTGCGGGCCAACTTGAACACTGAAGCTTTCTTT.

V is TRBV7-9 and J is TRBJ2-7, with 13 bases that match TRBD2. Per germline, CDR1 SEHNR and CDR2 FQNEAQ (reference sequence). V lost 5 bases and J lost 8; bases outside the gene matches: 3. CDR3 size: 13 residues. CDR3 region: CASSRGLAGQQYF. The CDR3 region has the DNA TGTGCCAGCAGCAGGGGACTAGCGGGGCAGCAGTACTTC.

The V and J genes are TRBV12-2 and TRBJ1-3; the table calls TRBD1, which could not be checked here. TRBV12-2 is shown as a pseudogene. The CDR3 length is 24 residues. The CDR3 nucleotides are TGTGCAAGTCGCTTAGCGGTGGGGGGTAAGGGGACAGGGAGGGAAGGGCTCTCTGGAAACACCATATATTTT. This gives the protein CASRLAVGGKGTGREGLSGNTIYF.

V and J are TRBV28 and TRBJ1-2; TRBD1 might be the D (5 bases). The CDR3 consists of 15 residues. Germline CDR1 MDHEN, CDR2 SYDVKM. Trimming removed 2 bases at V and 3 bases at J, with 13 bases between. The CDR3 loop is CASSLGRGRDYGYTF. The CDR3 DNA sequence: TGTGCCAGCAGTTTAGGGCGGGGGAGAGACTATGGCTACACCTTC.

This chain connects TRBV6-1 to TRBJ1-2, with 7 bases identical to TRBD1. This CDR3 has 14 residues. CDR1 MNHNS and CDR2 SASEGT come from the germline V gene. J lost 5 bases, V lost 0 bases, and 3 bases had no gene match. Written as DNA, the CDR3 is TGTGCCAGCAGTGAAGCGCGCAGGGGGTATGGCTACACCTTC. Amino acids: CASSEARRGYGYTF.

This clone was found once. This chain connects TRBV5-4 to TRBJ1-5; TRBD1 aligns across 8 bases. Germline CDR1 and CDR2: SGHNT and YYREEE (reference sequence). This CDR3 spans 15 amino acids. The J segment lost 4 bases and the V segment lost 5 bases, leaving 8 bases of the junction unmatched. The CDR3 region has the DNA TGTGCCAGCAGTAGCGGGACAGGTCCAAATCAGCCCCAGCATTTT. As protein: CASSSGTGPNQPQHF. The full variable domain, with the rest looked up from reference TRBV5-4 and TRBJ1-5, is ETGVTQSPTHLIKTRGQQVTLRCSSQSGHNTVSWYQQALGQGPQFIFQYYREEENGRGNFPPRFSGLQFPNYSSELNVNALELDDSALYLCASSSGTGPNQPQHFGDGTRLSIL.

CDR3 nucleotides: TGTGCCAGCAGTTACTCGGGCCGGACTAATGAAAAACTGTTTTTT. Protein: CASSYSGRTNEKLFF. V usage is TRBV6-5 and J usage is TRBJ1-4; D unresolved. CDR3 length: 15 amino acids. Germline CDR1 reads MNHEY; CDR2 reads SVGAGI. The ends were cut back, 0 bases at V and 2 bases at J, with 7 bases in the middle.

The chain combines TRBV9 with TRBJ2-7; the match to TRBD1 covers 7 bases. V trimming: 3 bases; J trimming: 3 bases; junction bases outside the gene matches: 9. Germline CDR1 is SGDLS and CDR2 is YYNGEE. The CDR3 sequence is 15 residues long. CDR3 bases: TGTGCCAGCAGCGCTCGGGCCGGACAGGTCTACGAGCAGTACTTC. It translates to CASSARAGQVYEQYF.

The chain has TRBV19 and TRBJ2-3; unclear D gene. Trimming cost V 3 bases and J 6 bases, with 10 bases left between them. The CDR3 loop spans 13 amino acids. CDR1 and CDR2 from the germline V gene are LNHDA and SQIVND (reference sequence). The CDR3, as DNA: TGTGCCAGTAGTATTGGCCCCTGGGATACGCAGTATTTT. It is translated as CASSIGPWDTQYF. The full variable domain, in which reference TRBV19 and TRBJ2-3 provide the parts outside the CDR3, is DGGITQSPKYLFRKEGQNVTLSCEQNLNHDAMYWYRQDPGQGLRLIYYSQIVNDFQKGDIAEGYSVSREKKESFPLTVTSAQKNPTAFYLCASSIGPWDTQYFGPGTRLTVL.

The chain uses TRBV5-5 and TRBJ2-3, with TRBD2 identical over 11 bases. V lost 2 bases to trimming and J lost 6 bases; unmatched junction nucleotides: 5. The germline V gene encodes CDR1 SGHKS and CDR2 YYEKEE (reference sequence). The CDR3 spans 15 residues. The CDR3 sequence: CASSLIAGGTDTQYF. The CDR3 nucleotides are TGTGCCAGCAGCTTAATAGCGGGAGGGACGGATACGCAGTATTTT.

The chain joins TRBV7-9 to TRBJ1-1; 12 bases map to TRBD1. After removal of 3 bases from V and 2 bases from J, the junction contained 4 bases not matched to a gene. Germline CDR1 SEHNR, CDR2 FQNEAQ (reference sequence). This CDR3 has 16 amino acids. The CDR3 DNA is TGTGCCAGCAGCTTGGGACAGGGGGCGGGAAACACTGAAGCTTTCTTT. Protein: CASSLGQGAGNTEAFF.

The rearrangement links TRBV19 to TRBJ2-5; the match to TRBD1 covers 7 bases. This CDR3 is 17 amino acids long. V shed 4 bases and J 2 bases; nucleotides not matched to a gene: 13. Germline CDR1 LNHDA, CDR2 SQIVND (reference sequence). The CDR3, as DNA: TGTGCCAGTAGTAGCCCCCTGGGACAGAAAATTCAAGAGACCCAGTACTTC. Its translation: CASSSPLGQKIQETQYF.

This chain joins TRBV9 and TRBJ2-3; D might be TRBD1 or TRBD2, each matching 5 bases. The CDR3 contains 14 residues. Looked up from germline, CDR1 is SGDLS and CDR2 is YYNGEE. The germline V and J ends were trimmed by 0 bases and 5 bases, with 10 bases remaining between them. The CDR3 DNA follows: TGTGCCAGCAGCGTAGTCGGGGCTGGAGATACGCAGTATTTT. The encoded protein is CASSVVGAGDTQYF.